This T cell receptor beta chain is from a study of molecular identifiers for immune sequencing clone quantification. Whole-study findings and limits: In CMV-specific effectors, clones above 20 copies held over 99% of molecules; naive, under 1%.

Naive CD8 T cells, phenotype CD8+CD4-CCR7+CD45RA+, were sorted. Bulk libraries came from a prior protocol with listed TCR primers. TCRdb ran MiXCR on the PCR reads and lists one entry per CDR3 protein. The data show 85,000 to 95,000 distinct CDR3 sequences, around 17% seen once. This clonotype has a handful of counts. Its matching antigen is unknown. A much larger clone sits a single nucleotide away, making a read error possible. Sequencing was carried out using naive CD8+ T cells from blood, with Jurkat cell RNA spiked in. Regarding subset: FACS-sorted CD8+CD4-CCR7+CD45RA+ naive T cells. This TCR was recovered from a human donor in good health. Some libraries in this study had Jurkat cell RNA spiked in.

In DNA form, the CDR3 reads TGTGCCAGCGAGGGGCGGGGTCCTGGCTACGCCTTC. Protein product: CASEGRGPGYAF. The rearrangement links TRBV9 to TRBJ1-2; D possibly corresponds to TRBD1 (5 bases). Germline values: CDR1 SGDLS, CDR2 YYNGEE. The CDR3 has 12 amino acids.